The source of this T cell receptor (beta chain) is a study of blood T cell repertoires in COVID-19. Study at large: From the United States, Italy and Spain came samples of acute and convalescent COVID-19. PBMCs, B-cell-depleted T cells, or T cells were the source of the cDNA or gDNA that made up the material.

In the original processing: It was from reference gene primer amplification that nucleated cell counts were estimated. Method: immunoSEQ multiplex PCR; TCRdb's copy keeps in-frame clones and lacks some. That table supplies the V and J calls and clone size; D and trimming were determined from the DNA. The sample includes approximately 220,000 clones, approximately 83% seen only once; the top ten take under 30%. Germline-derived CDR1 and CDR2 are LNHDA and SQIVND (reference sequence). V shed 5 bases and J shed 9 bases, with 14 bases lying between them. The CDR3 is 13 amino acids. Ten or more counts support this clone.

The TCR originated in a middle-aged man with acute or convalescent COVID-19. The genes are TRBV19 and TRBJ2-1; possible D gene TRBD1, 6 bases. The sequenced sample was peripheral blood. CDR3 nucleotide sequence: TGTGCCAGTAGTGGCTACAGGGATGGTGAGCAGTTCTTC. This sequence encodes CASSGYRDGEQFF.